These 2 T cell receptor beta chains were sequenced from one sample in a study of shared clonotypes between healthy human individuals. TCRdb's table, derived via immunoSEQ multiplex PCR, lists solely in-frame clones and lacks some. The sample includes over a million clones, around 97% of them seen just once. Sequenced input: naive CD4+ T cells sorted from blood. The subset is: CD45RA+ positively selected. Every receptor here comes from a man aged 25-45 years in good health.

The chain employs TRBV10-1 and TRBJ2-5, with D tentatively TRBD2 (6 bases). CDR1 is WNHNN, CDR2 SYGVQD, per germline (reference sequence). The CDR3 length is 16 residues. V lost 4 bases and J 5 bases, leaving 20 bases between the germline ends. In nucleotides, the CDR3 is TGCGCCAGCAGTGCGGTCGGGAGCTGGAATTGGGAGACCCAGTACTTC. This sequence encodes CASSAVGSWNWETQYF.

The CDR3 DNA is TGTGCCAGCAGGGCTTGGGCGGATAGCAATCAGCCCCAGCATTTT. It yields the protein CASRAWADSNQPQHF. This rearrangement joins TRBV5-6 to TRBJ1-5; no definite D call. The germline V gene has CDR1 SGHDT and CDR2 YYEEEE. V was cut by 5 bases and J by 0 bases, with 12 bases left in between. The CDR3 is 15 residues long.